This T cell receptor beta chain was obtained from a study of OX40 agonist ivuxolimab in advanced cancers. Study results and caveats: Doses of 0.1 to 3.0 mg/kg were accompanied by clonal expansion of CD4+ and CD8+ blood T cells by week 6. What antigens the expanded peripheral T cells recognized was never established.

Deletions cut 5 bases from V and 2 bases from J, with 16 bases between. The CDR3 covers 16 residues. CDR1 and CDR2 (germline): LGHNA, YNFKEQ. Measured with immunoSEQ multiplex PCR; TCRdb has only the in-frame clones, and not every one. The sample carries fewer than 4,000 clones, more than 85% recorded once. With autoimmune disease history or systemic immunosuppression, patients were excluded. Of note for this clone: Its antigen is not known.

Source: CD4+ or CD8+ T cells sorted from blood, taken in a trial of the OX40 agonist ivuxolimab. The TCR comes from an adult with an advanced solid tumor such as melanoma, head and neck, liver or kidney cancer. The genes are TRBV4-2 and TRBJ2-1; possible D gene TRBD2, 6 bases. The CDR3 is CASSFGELATYNEQFF. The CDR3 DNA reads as TGTGCCAGCAGCTTCGGAGAACTAGCTACCTACAATGAGCAGTTCTTC.